A single sample gave rise to the 9 T cell receptor beta chains below, sequenced in a study of T cells in Graves' hyperthyroidism and ophthalmopathy. Amplified TCR beta CDR3 regions came from RNA transcripts. A set of HTBI primers served as the primers for a first-round RT-PCR of the TCR CDR3. TCRdb reprocessed the multiplex PCR reads with MiXCR, giving one entry per CDR3 protein. The profile shows about 59,000 distinct CDR3 sequences, approximately 57% of them singletons. The sample comprised blood. The receptors here all came from an older woman with Graves' ophthalmopathy.

This clonotype was counted ten times or more. The gene calls are TRBV20-1 and TRBJ2-2, with TRBD1 matching over 8 bases. The CDR3 sequence is 18 residues long. J gave up 6 bases and V 1 base, and 16 bases lay outside the gene matches. The V gene's germline CDR1 is DFQATT and CDR2 SNEGSKA (reference sequence). The CDR3 spells CSARALSGQGARAGELFF. The DNA of the CDR3 is TGCAGTGCTAGAGCCCTGTCGGGGCAGGGGGCTAGGGCCGGGGAGCTGTTTTTT.

In this sample, this clonotype turned up many times. The J gene is TRBJ1-4, the V gene TRBV6-1, with D uncertain. The CDR3 covers 16 residues. V was clipped by 1 base and J by 8 bases, with 17 bases between them. Germline V gives CDR1 MNHNS, CDR2 SASEGT. CDR3 region: CASSEDYSPILEKLFF. For the CDR3, the DNA is TGTGCCAGCAGTGAAGATTACAGCCCCATCCTCGAAAAACTGTTTTTT.

With respect to this clonotype: The DNA is left out, because the CDR3 cannot be placed on it with certainty; the CDR3 is given as TCRdb lists it. The chain recombines TRBV2 with TRBJ1-1; the D call of TRBD1 is as the table states it, not checked on the DNA. Germline V CDR1 and CDR2: SNHLY, FYNNEI. The CDR3 has 22 amino acids, counting both end residues. The CDR3: CASRGPLCASRPRIGRGTEAFF.

This rearrangement joins TRBV20-1 to TRBJ2-6; D might be TRBD1 or TRBD2, each matching 5 bases. The CDR3 loop spans 17 amino acids. CDR1 is DFQATT and CDR2 is SNEGSKA in the germline V gene (reference sequence). Trimming took off 3 bases at V and 0 bases at J, with 15 bases between the two ends. The CDR3 region is CSASTGRPSSGANVLTF. The CDR3 bases are TGCAGTGCTAGTACGGGGCGACCGTCCTCTGGGGCCAACGTCCTGACTTTC.

The chain carries TRBV20-1 and TRBJ2-7; a weak D match, TRBD2 (5 bases). The CDR3 is 14 amino acids. V lost 3 bases and J lost 2, with 14 bases in between. The V gene's germline CDR1 is DFQATT and CDR2 SNEGSKA (reference sequence). The CDR3 is CSARPEVVAYEQYF. CDR3 sequence (DNA): TGCAGTGCTAGGCCGGAGGTTGTGGCCTACGAGCAGTACTTC.

The chain links TRBV15 to TRBJ2-7; tentatively, D is TRBD1 or TRBD2 (6 bases each). CDR1 LNHNV and CDR2 YYDKDF come from the germline V gene (reference sequence). V dropped 3 bases and J dropped 6 bases, with 21 bases sitting between them. The CDR3 contains 16 residues. CDR3 DNA: TGTGCCACCAGCAGTGAATCCGCGGGACACCCCTCCGAGCAGTACTTC. Protein product: CATSSESAGHPSEQYF.

There are many counts of this clonotype. One base away lies a much larger clone, so this may be a sequencing read error. The chain is built from TRBV12-3 or TRBV12-4 and TRBJ1-2; the D gene is possibly TRBD1 (5 bases). This CDR3 has 14 residues. V was cut by 2 bases and J by 7 bases, with 14 bases left in between. CDR3 in DNA: TGTGCCAGCAGTTTATTGGGGGTCGGGAGTGGCTACACCTTC. Residues: CASSLLGVGSGYTF.

The J gene is TRBJ2-1, the V gene TRBV5-1; D gene unclear. The germline V gene has CDR1 SGHRS and CDR2 YFSETQ. The CDR3 is 13 residues long. The ends were cut back, 4 bases at V and 7 bases at J, with 12 bases in the middle. The CDR3 DNA follows: TGCGCCAGCAGCCTAAAGTCGGGTAATGAGCAGTTCTTC. Its protein is CASSLKSGNEQFF.

V gene TRBV7-3 combines with J gene TRBJ2-2; D is undetermined. The V end lost 5 bases, the J end lost 8 bases, and 12 bases lay between the germline ends. Germline lookup yields CDR1 SGHTA and CDR2 FQGTGA. This CDR3 has 13 amino acids. The CDR3 loop reads CASSLWRTGELFF. The DNA for the CDR3 is TGTGCCAGCAGCCTGTGGCGCACAGGGGAGCTGTTTTTT.